Reported below is one T cell receptor (beta chain). The target antigen is unknown. This entry comes from a study of cytomegalovirus exposure and HLA in healthy donors. The study's findings and limits: The authors excluded some V segments, including TRBV6-2 and TRBV6-3, as indistinguishable.

13 Jbeta primers and 60 Vbeta primers were used for the PCR. Using immunoSEQ multiplex PCR, the repertoire was profiled, and TCRdb retains in-frame clones only, with some absent. The sample has over 100,000 clones; over 60% are singletons. Deletions cut 7 bases from V and 3 bases from J, with 7 bases between. The germline V gene encodes CDR1 LNHDA and CDR2 SQIVND (reference sequence). CDR3 length: 13 amino acids. The chain carries TRBV19 and TRBJ1-6, with D possibly being TRBD1 (5 bases). The source of this sequence is a man aged 55 to 70 in good health and CMV-seropositive. The material sequenced was PBMCs. The CDR3 protein is CASTGLYNSPLHF. As DNA, the CDR3 is TGTGCCAGTACAGGGCTCTATAATTCACCCCTCCACTTT.